Following are 30 T cell receptor beta chains from one sample sequenced in a study of shared clonotypes between healthy human individuals (dated by TCRdb to the early 2020s). The receptor library was made with the immunoSEQ multiplex PCR assay. The immuneACCESS repertoire file appears here via TCRdb, limited to in-frame rearrangements. These files lack a portion of the clones; in checked studies, under half of the deficit traces to unresolved V genes, and the cause of the others is not known. The sample has 2.3 million or so clones on record, approximately 93% of them singletons. Under 0.45% of the sample is taken by the ten largest. The sequenced sample was naive CD4+ T cells from PBMCs. Reading the label with the study, this specimen's cell subset or site is: CD45RA+ positively selected. Every receptor here comes from a young man in good health. Some clones in this sample may be carry-over from other donors' samples.

The chain has TRBV2 and TRBJ1-2; weak D call: TRBD1 (5 bases). Trimming cost V 3 bases and J 4 bases, with 15 bases left between them. This CDR3 comprises 15 residues. From germline, CDR1 is SNHLY and CDR2 FYNNEI. CDR3 nucleotide sequence: TGTGCCAGCAGTGATGACCCACCCGGGGGCTATGGCTACACCTTC. Encoded protein: CASSDDPPGGYGYTF.

The J gene is TRBJ1-1, the V gene TRBV6-4, with D unclear. Germline assignment: CDR1 MRHNA and CDR2 SNTAGT. The V gene lost 0 bases and the J gene lost 7 bases, with 9 bases spanning the gap. This CDR3 comprises 13 residues. The CDR3 DNA reads as TGTGCCAGCAGTGACTCCCCATTCAGTGAAGCTTTCTTT. Its translation is CASSDSPFSEAFF.

The chain employs TRBV7-9 and TRBJ2-7; TRBD2 aligns across 14 bases. Per the germline V gene, CDR1 is SEHNR and CDR2 is FQNEAQ (reference sequence). CDR3 size: 17 residues. Trimming took 1 base from V and 1 from J; bases not matched to a gene: 3. CDR3 amino acids: CASSLGLAGGPSYEQYF. The CDR3 nucleotides read TGTGCCAGCAGCTTAGGACTAGCGGGAGGGCCGTCCTACGAGCAGTACTTC.

The V gene is TRBV27, the J gene TRBJ2-7, with D maybe TRBD1 (6 bases). CDR1 is MNHEY, CDR2 SMNVEV, per germline (reference sequence). Trimming took off 5 bases at V and 6 bases at J, with 11 bases between the two ends. The CDR3 totals 12 residues. CDR3 sequence (DNA): TGTGCCAGCAGTCGACAGGACTCCGAGCAGTACTTC. This sequence encodes CASSRQDSEQYF.

The V gene is TRBV6-6, the J gene TRBJ1-2; TRBD1 is a possible D gene (5 bases). V lost 5 bases and J lost 3, with 13 bases in between. The CDR3 runs to 14 residues. Germline V gene data show CDR1 as MNHNY and CDR2 as SVGAGI (reference sequence). The CDR3 DNA follows: TGTGCCAGCAGTCTCGGGGGGGTCGACTATGGCTACACCTTC. This codes for CASSLGGVDYGYTF.

The V and J genes are TRBV19 and TRBJ2-7; tentatively, D is TRBD2 (5 bases). The CDR3 is 14 residues long. Per the germline V gene, CDR1 is LNHDA and CDR2 is SQIVND (reference sequence). V lost 9 bases to trimming and J lost 7 bases, with 22 bases between them. CDR3: CASTRGPQYGEQYF. The CDR3 coding sequence is TGTGCCAGCACACGCGGGCCTCAATATGGGGAGCAGTACTTC.

The V and J genes are TRBV5-4 and TRBJ2-3; 12 nucleotides align to TRBD2. V shed 0 bases, J shed 4 bases, and the junction held 3 bases outside the gene matches. This CDR3 has 16 residues. From germline, CDR1 is SGHNT and CDR2 YYREEE (reference sequence). In DNA form, the CDR3 reads TGTGCCAGCAGCTTGGATCTAGCGGGAGGGGCAGATACGCAGTATTTT. Translated, it gives CASSLDLAGGADTQYF.

On this clone: Other DNA sequences in this specimen translate into the identical CDR3. The rearrangement uses TRBV5-1 and TRBJ1-3; D not certain. Germline assignment: CDR1 SGHRS and CDR2 YFSETQ. V lost 0 bases and J lost 0, with 10 bases in between. The CDR3 is 16 amino acids. CDR3 DNA: TGCGCCAGCAGCTTGGGACCGGGATCCTCTGGAAACACCATATATTTT. Protein product: CASSLGPGSSGNTIYF.

The rearrangement uses TRBV6-4 and TRBJ1-3; D remains unclear. The V end lost 11 bases, the J end lost 0 bases, and 5 bases lay between the germline ends. The CDR3 sequence is 11 residues long. Germline V CDR1 and CDR2: MRHNA, SNTAGT. The CDR3 DNA follows: TGTGCCGGAAACTCTGGAAACACCATATATTTT. Protein sequence: CAGNSGNTIYF.

The chain has TRBV27 and TRBJ1-2; 12 bases match TRBD1. Germline assignment: CDR1 MNHEY and CDR2 SMNVEV (reference sequence). CDR3 size: 17 residues. V lost 5 bases to trimming and J lost 2 bases; unmatched junction nucleotides: 9. The CDR3 region has the DNA TGTGCCAGCAGTCATAGATCCGGGACAGGGGGCAACTATGGCTACACCTTC. Amino acids: CASSHRSGTGGNYGYTF.

The rearrangement uses TRBV6-5 and TRBJ2-7; no clear D gene. The CDR3 is 15 residues long. CDR1 MNHEY and CDR2 SVGAGI come from the germline V gene. Trimming stripped 2 bases from V and 0 bases from J, with 11 bases between. CDR3 protein: CASSYSPLPSYEQYF. CDR3 nucleotides: TGTGCCAGCAGTTACAGCCCCTTGCCCTCCTACGAGCAGTACTTC.

The V call is TRBV5-1, the J call TRBJ2-4, with a possible D match to TRBD2 (5 bases). V was shortened by 4 bases and J by 2 bases, with 13 bases between the two germline ends. The CDR3 runs 15 residues. CDR1 is SGHRS and CDR2 is YFSETQ in the germline V gene. CDR3 nucleotides: TGCGCCAGCAGCCCGAAGAGCGGATCCAAAAACATTCAGTACTTC. Residues: CASSPKSGSKNIQYF.

V gene TRBV28 combines with J gene TRBJ2-3, with D unresolved. CDR1 and CDR2 (germline): MDHEN, SYDVKM. V was cut by 8 bases and J by 2 bases, with 14 bases left in between. This CDR3 has 14 amino acids. CDR3 protein: CASQRRDFTDTQYF. The DNA of the CDR3 is TGTGCCAGCCAGCGTCGAGACTTCACAGATACGCAGTATTTT.

The chain uses TRBV4-1 and TRBJ2-1, with 11 bases that match TRBD2. CDR3 length: 15 amino acids. The germline V gene encodes CDR1 MGHRA and CDR2 YSYEKL. The V segment lost 4 bases and the J segment 8 bases; nucleotides outside the gene matches: 7. In nucleotides, the CDR3 is TGCGCCAGCAGCCTGACTAGCGGGATAGGGCATGAGCAGTTCTTC. It codes for CASSLTSGIGHEQFF.

The chain links TRBV5-6 to TRBJ2-5; D is unclear. This CDR3 contains 14 residues. V gave up 1 base and J gave up 1 base, with 8 bases separating them. Germline V lookup: CDR1 SGHDT, CDR2 YYEEEE. The CDR3 protein is CASSLLQRQETQYF. For the CDR3, the DNA is TGTGCCAGCAGCTTGCTACAGCGCCAAGAGACCCAGTACTTC.

The rearrangement links TRBV4-1 to TRBJ1-2; D possibly corresponds to TRBD1 (6 bases). The V gene's germline CDR1 is MGHRA and CDR2 YSYEKL. This CDR3 comprises 15 residues. The V end was cut by 0 bases, the J end by 8 bases, with 16 bases between. The CDR3 loop reads CASSQDEGGLRGYTF. The CDR3 DNA sequence: TGCGCCAGCAGCCAAGACGAGGGGGGCTTGAGAGGCTACACCTTC.

The V call is TRBV12-2, the J call TRBJ2-3; the tabulated D call, TRBD2, remains unverified against the DNA. TRBV12-2 counts as a pseudogene. CDR3 length: 15 residues. DNA of the CDR3: TGTGCAAGTCGCCCCGGACTAGCGCGCACAGATACGCAGTATTTT. It yields the protein CASRPGLARTDTQYF.

On this clone itself: Other DNA sequences from this sample encode an identical CDR3 as well. V gene TRBV18 combines with J gene TRBJ1-2; maybe TRBD1 (5 bases). The V gene lost 1 base and the J gene lost 0 bases, with 9 bases spanning the gap. CDR1 is KGHSH, CDR2 LQKENI, per germline. The CDR3 runs 15 residues. The DNA for the CDR3 is TGTGCCAGCTCACCACGCCAGGGATCTAACTATGGCTACACCTTC. It specifies CASSPRQGSNYGYTF.

This chain links TRBV6-6 with TRBJ2-7; 9 bases map to TRBD2. The V gene's germline CDR1 is MNHNY and CDR2 SVGAGI (reference sequence). CDR3 length: 16 amino acids. J was trimmed by 0 bases and V by 2 bases; bases with no gene match: 5. CDR3 in amino acids: CASSYLRSGSSYEQYF. The CDR3 DNA follows: TGTGCCAGCAGTTACCTCCGTAGCGGGAGCTCCTACGAGCAGTACTTC.

This chain uses TRBV21-1 with TRBJ1-5. TRBV21-1 corresponds to a pseudogene. This CDR3 contains 18 residues. This CDR3 reads CASSTSRGGQFSNQPQHF. For the CDR3, the DNA is TGTGCCAGCAGCACGAGCAGGGGGGGCCAATTTAGCAATCAGCCCCAGCATTTT.

The rearrangement joins TRBV4-1 to TRBJ2-5; no firm D call. The V end was cut by 5 bases, the J end by 5 bases, with 18 bases between. The CDR3 totals 15 residues. CDR1 is MGHRA and CDR2 is YSYEKL in the germline V gene. The CDR3 loop reads CASSSPGSSMETQYF. The CDR3 DNA follows: TGCGCCAGCAGCTCCCCCGGCTCTAGTATGGAGACCCAGTACTTC.

The gene calls are TRBV5-1 and TRBJ2-5; D remains unclear. Germline V lookup: CDR1 SGHRS, CDR2 YFSETQ. Between the trimmed V and J ends, which lost 4 bases and 5 bases, there was a span of 12 bases. CDR3 length: 13 residues. CDR3 DNA: TGCGCCAGCAGCGAGCCAGTCGCGGAGACCCAGTACTTC. It encodes CASSEPVAETQYF.

The J gene is TRBJ2-1, the V gene TRBV5-1; 10 nucleotides agree with TRBD2. J lost 7 bases, V lost 5 bases, and 9 bases had no gene match. The CDR3 runs 15 residues. Germline CDR1 SGHRS, CDR2 YFSETQ. Written as DNA, the CDR3 is TGCGCCAGCAGACCCGGACTAGCGGAGCCAAATGAGCAGTTCTTC. It translates to CASRPGLAEPNEQFF.

The V gene is TRBV5-1, the J gene TRBJ1-2, with D unresolved. Trimming took 5 bases from V and 1 from J, leaving 15 bases between them. The CDR3 has 15 amino acids. Germline CDR1 and CDR2: SGHRS and YFSETQ. The CDR3, as DNA: TGCGCCAGCAGTCTAACAGAGAAACTTAACTATGGCTACACCTTC. Its translation: CASSLTEKLNYGYTF.

The chain carries TRBV4-1 and TRBJ1-4; 7 bases fit TRBD1. The length of the CDR3 is 12 residues. The V and J ends lost 1 base and 14 bases, in that order; junction bases with no gene match: 4. The germline V gene encodes CDR1 MGHRA and CDR2 YSYEKL. CDR3 sequence: CASSQVPGQLFF. In DNA form, the CDR3 reads TGCGCCAGCAGCCAAGTTCCGGGACAGCTGTTTTTT.

This clone appeared a few times. The chain uses TRBV7-2 and TRBJ1-1, with TRBD1 matching over 8 bases. V dropped 2 bases and J dropped 5; count of bases not matched to a gene: 4. CDR1 SGHTA and CDR2 FQGNSA come from the germline V gene. The CDR3 is 14 amino acids. DNA of the CDR3: TGTGCCAGCAGCTTACGACAGGGGAGGACTGAAGCTTTCTTT. This gives the protein CASSLRQGRTEAFF.

Remarks on this clone: Other DNA sequences in the sample encode the same CDR3. J is TRBJ1-5 and V is TRBV28; D is unresolved. V was shortened by 4 bases and J by 5 bases, with 6 bases between the two germline ends. Germline assignment: CDR1 MDHEN and CDR2 SYDVKM. CDR3 size: 12 residues. For the CDR3, the DNA is TGTGCCAGCAGTTCATCCTATCAGCCCCAGCATTTT. This encodes CASSSSYQPQHF.

This rearrangement joins TRBV29-1 to TRBJ2-7; 9 bases fit TRBD1. The ends lost 1 base at V and 6 bases at J; junction bases unmatched: 4. CDR3 length equals 13 residues. Germline CDR1 SQVTM, CDR2 ANQGSEA. The CDR3 sequence: CSVEVDRGSEQYF. CDR3 DNA sequence: TGCAGCGTTGAAGTGGACAGGGGTAGCGAGCAGTACTTC.

The CDR3 sequence: CASGWGRGEAFF. CDR3 DNA: TGTGCTAGTGGTTGGGGGAGAGGTGAAGCTTTCTTT. The chain uses TRBV12-5 and TRBJ1-1; D might be TRBD1 (5 bases). The length of the CDR3 is 12 residues. The V end lost 4 bases, the J end lost 7 bases, and 10 bases lay between the germline ends. Germline V gives CDR1 LGHNT, CDR2 FRNRAP.

CDR3 DNA: TGTGCCTGCCGGGACGGATATGGCTACACCTTC. It encodes CACRDGYGYTF. The gene calls are TRBV28 and TRBJ1-2, with D maybe TRBD1 (5 bases). The V gene lost 11 bases and the J gene lost 5 bases, with 12 bases spanning the gap. CDR3 length: 11 amino acids. Per germline, CDR1 MDHEN and CDR2 SYDVKM.